The 4 T cell receptor beta chains listed next were all sequenced from one sample in a study of cytotoxic CD8 clonotypes in ibrutinib-treated CLL. Generated by immunoSEQ multiplex PCR, the TCRdb table keeps only in-frame clones and is missing some. The top ten hold over 9.5% of the sample, which has roughly 15,000 clones, approximately 58% seen once. Sequencing used PBMCs, obtained before ibrutinib treatment. The receptors originated from a human donor with chronic lymphocytic leukemia.

The chain carries TRBV21-1 and TRBJ1-1; the DNA was not used to check the table's D call, TRBD1. TRBV21-1 is assigned pseudogene status. The CDR3 is 14 residues long. The CDR3 here is CASSRVWARIRAFF. DNA for the CDR3: TGTGCCAGCAGCAGGGTCTGGGCCCGGATCCGAGCTTTCTTT.

CDR3 amino acids: CATSRDLQRERSTQYF. The CDR3 coding sequence is TGTGCCACCAGCAGAGATCTGCAGCGGGAGCGGAGCACGCAGTATTTT. This rearrangement joins TRBV15 to TRBJ2-3, with 8 bases matching TRBD2. V was clipped by 0 bases and J by 9 bases; unmatched bases: 11. Germline CDR1 reads LNHNV; CDR2 reads YYDKDF (reference sequence). The CDR3 runs to 16 residues.

The chain joins TRBV13 to TRBJ1-2; possible D gene TRBD1, 5 bases. V was trimmed by 5 bases and J by 6 bases, leaving 19 bases between them. This CDR3 region has 15 residues. CDR1 and CDR2 from the germline V gene are PRHDT and FYEKMQ (reference sequence). The CDR3 loop is CASSLLRQTPHGYTF. The CDR3 nucleotides read TGTGCCAGCAGCCTTCTTCGACAGACCCCCCATGGCTACACCTTC.

V is TRBV7-8 and J is TRBJ1-2; tentatively, D is TRBD1 (6 bases). Trimming stripped 3 bases from V and 8 bases from J, with 25 bases between. Germline CDR1 and CDR2: SGHVS and FQNEAQ. This CDR3 spans 17 amino acids. The DNA of the CDR3 is TGTGCCAGCAGCTTCCCGAGGGGGGGCACTCTCTATGAAGGCTACACCTTC. Its translation: CASSFPRGGTLYEGYTF.